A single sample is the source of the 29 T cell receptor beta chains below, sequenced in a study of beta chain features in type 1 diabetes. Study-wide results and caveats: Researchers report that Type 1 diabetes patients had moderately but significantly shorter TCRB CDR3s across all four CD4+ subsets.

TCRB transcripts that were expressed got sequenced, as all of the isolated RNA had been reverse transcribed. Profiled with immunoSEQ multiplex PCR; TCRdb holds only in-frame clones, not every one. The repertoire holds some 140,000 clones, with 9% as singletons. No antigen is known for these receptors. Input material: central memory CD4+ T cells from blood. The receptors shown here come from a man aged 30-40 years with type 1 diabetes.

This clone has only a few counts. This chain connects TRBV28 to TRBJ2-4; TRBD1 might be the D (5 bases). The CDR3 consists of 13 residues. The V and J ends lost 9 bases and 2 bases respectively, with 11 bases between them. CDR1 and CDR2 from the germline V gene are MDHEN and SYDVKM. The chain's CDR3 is CASFGASKNIQYF. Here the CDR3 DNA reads TGTGCCAGTTTTGGGGCTTCCAAAAACATTCAGTACTTC.

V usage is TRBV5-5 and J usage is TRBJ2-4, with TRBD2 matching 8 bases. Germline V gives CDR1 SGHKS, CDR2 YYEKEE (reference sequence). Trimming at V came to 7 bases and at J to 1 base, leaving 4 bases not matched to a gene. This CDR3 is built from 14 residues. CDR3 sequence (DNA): TGTGCCAGCTTCGGGGGGGCGGCCAAAAACATTCAGTACTTC. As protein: CASFGGAAKNIQYF.

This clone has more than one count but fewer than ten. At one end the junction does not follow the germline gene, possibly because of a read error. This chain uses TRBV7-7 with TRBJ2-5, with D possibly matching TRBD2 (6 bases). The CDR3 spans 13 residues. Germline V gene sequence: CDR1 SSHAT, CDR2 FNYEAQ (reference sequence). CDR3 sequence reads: CASRRGPQETQYF. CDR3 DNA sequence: TGTGCTAGCAGGCGGGGACCACAAGAGACCCAGTACTTC. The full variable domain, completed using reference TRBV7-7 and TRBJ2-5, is GAGVSQSPRYKVTKRGQDVTLRCDPISSHATLYWYQQALGQGPEFLTYFNYEAQPDKSGLPSDRFSAERPEGSISTLTIQRTEQRDSAMYRCASRRGPQETQYFGPGTRLLVL.

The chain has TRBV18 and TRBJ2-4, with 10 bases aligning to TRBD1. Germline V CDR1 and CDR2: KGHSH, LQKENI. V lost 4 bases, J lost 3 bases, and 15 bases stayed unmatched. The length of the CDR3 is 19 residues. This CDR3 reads CASSLPGQGRGGNKNIQYF. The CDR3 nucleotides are TGTGCCAGCTCACTACCGGGACAGGGGCGAGGAGGGAACAAAAACATTCAGTACTTC.

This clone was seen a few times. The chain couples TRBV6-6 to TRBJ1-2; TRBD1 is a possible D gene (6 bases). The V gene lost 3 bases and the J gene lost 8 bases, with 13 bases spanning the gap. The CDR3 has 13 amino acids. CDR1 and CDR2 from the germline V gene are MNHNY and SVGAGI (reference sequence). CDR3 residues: CASSYATGGGYTF. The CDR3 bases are TGTGCCAGCAGTTATGCGACAGGAGGCGGCTACACCTTC.

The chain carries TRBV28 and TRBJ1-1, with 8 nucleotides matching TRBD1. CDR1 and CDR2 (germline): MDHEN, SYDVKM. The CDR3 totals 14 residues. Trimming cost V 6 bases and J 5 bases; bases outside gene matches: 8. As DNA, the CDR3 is TGTGCCAGCAGCCCAGGGGGCATAAGGACTGAAGCTTTCTTT. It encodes CASSPGGIRTEAFF.

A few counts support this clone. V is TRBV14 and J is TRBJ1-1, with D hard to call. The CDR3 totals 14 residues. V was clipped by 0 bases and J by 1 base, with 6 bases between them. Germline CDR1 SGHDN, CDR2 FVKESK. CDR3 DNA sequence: TGTGCCAGCAGCCAAGACCACAAGAACACTGAAGCTTTCTTT. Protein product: CASSQDHKNTEAFF.

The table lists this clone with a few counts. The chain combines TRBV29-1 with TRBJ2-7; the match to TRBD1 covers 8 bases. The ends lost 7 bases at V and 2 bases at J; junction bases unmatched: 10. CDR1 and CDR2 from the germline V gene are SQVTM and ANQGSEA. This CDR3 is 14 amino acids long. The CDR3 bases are TGCAGCGCACTAAACAGGGGGTTCCCCTACGAGCAGTACTTC. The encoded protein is CSALNRGFPYEQYF.

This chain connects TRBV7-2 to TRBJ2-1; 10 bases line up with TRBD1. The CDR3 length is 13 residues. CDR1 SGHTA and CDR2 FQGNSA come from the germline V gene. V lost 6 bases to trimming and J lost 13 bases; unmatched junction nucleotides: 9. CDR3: CASSTRQGATQFF. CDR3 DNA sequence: TGTGCCAGCAGTACTCGACAGGGGGCAACACAGTTCTTC.

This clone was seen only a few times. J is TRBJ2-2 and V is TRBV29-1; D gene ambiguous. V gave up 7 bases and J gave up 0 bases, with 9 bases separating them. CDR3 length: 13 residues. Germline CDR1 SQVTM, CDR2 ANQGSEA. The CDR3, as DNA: TGCAGCGCTAGGCAGCCGAACACCGGGGAGCTGTTTTTT. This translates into CSARQPNTGELFF.

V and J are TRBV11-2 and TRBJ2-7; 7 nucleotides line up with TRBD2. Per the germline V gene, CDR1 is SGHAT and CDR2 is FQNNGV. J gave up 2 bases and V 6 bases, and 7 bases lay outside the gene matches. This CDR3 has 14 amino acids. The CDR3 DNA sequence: TGTGCCAGCAGTCCACCGGGGGGTACCTACGAGCAGTACTTC. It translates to CASSPPGGTYEQYF. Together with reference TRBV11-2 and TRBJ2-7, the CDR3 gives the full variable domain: EAGVAQSPRYKIIEKRQSVAFWCNPISGHATLYWYQQILGQGPKLLIQFQNNGVVDDSQLPKDRFSAERLKGVDSTLKIQPAKLEDSAVYLCASSPPGGTYEQYFGPGTRLTVT.

The chain's CDR3 is CSVASPGYTF. The CDR3 nucleotides are TGCAGCGTTGCTAGTCCTGGCTACACCTTC. V is TRBV29-1 and J is TRBJ1-2; the D is unclear. Trimming shortened V by 4 bases and J by 7 bases, and 7 bases separated the two germline ends. The CDR3 contains 10 residues. Germline assignment: CDR1 SQVTM and CDR2 ANQGSEA.

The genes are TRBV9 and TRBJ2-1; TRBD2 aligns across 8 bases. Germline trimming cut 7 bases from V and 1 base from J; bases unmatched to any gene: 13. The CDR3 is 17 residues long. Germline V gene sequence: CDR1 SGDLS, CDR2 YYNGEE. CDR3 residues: CASGEREGGVSYNEQFF. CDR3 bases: TGTGCCAGCGGAGAACGGGAGGGGGGGGTATCCTACAATGAGCAGTTCTTC.

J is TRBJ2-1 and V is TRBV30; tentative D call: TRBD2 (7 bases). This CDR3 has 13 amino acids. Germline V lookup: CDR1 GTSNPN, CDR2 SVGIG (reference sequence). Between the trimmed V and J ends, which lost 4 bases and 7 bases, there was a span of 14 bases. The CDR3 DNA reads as TGTGCCTGGAAACGGGGGGCGGGGAATGAGCAGTTCTTC. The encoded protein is CAWKRGAGNEQFF.

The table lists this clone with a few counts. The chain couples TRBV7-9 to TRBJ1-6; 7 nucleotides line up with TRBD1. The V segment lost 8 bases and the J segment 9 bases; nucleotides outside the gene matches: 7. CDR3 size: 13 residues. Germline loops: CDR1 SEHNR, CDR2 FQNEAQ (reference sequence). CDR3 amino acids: CASGQGVLSPLHF. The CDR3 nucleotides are TGTGCCAGCGGCCAGGGGGTTCTTTCACCCCTCCACTTT.

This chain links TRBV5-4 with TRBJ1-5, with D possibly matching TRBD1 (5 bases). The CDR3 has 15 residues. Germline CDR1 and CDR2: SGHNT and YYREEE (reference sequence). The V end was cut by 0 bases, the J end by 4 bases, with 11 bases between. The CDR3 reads CASSLAGGFNQPQHF. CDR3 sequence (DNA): TGTGCCAGCAGCTTGGCCGGGGGATTTAATCAGCCCCAGCATTTT.

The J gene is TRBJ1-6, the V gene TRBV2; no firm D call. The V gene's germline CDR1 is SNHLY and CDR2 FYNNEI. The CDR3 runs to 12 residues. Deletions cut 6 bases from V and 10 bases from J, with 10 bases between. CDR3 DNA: TGTGCCAGCAGCCCTAGTGAGTCACCCCTCCACTTT. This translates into CASSPSESPLHF.

The CDR3 sequence: CASSPPRGSDKNIQYF. The CDR3 coding sequence is TGTGCCAGCAGTCCCCCGCGGGGTAGCGACAAAAACATTCAGTACTTC. V usage is TRBV28 and J usage is TRBJ2-4; D might be TRBD2 (6 bases). V lost 5 bases and J 3 bases, leaving 17 bases between the germline ends. Germline CDR1 is MDHEN and CDR2 is SYDVKM. The CDR3 is 16 residues long.

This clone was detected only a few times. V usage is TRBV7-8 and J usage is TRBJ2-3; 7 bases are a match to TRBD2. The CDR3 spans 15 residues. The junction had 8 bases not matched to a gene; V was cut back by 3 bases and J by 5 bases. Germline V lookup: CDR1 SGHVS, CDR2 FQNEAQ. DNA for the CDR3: TGTGCCAGCAGCTTCCTAGCGGAGTGGGGAGATACGCAGTATTTT. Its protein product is CASSFLAEWGDTQYF.

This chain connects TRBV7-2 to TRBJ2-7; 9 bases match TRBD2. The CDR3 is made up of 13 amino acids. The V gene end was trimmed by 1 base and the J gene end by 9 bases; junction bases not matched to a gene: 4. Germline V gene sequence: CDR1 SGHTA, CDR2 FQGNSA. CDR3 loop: CASSLGSGGSQYF. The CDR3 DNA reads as TGTGCCAGCAGCTTAGGTAGCGGGGGTTCGCAGTACTTC.

The CDR3 region is CSVEAWDRSTEAFF. CDR3 nucleotides: TGCAGCGTTGAAGCCTGGGACAGATCCACTGAAGCTTTCTTT. The chain recombines TRBV29-1 with TRBJ1-1; 7 positions match TRBD1. This CDR3 is built from 14 residues. Germline V gives CDR1 SQVTM, CDR2 ANQGSEA. V trimming: 1 base; J trimming: 4 bases; junction bases outside the gene matches: 6.

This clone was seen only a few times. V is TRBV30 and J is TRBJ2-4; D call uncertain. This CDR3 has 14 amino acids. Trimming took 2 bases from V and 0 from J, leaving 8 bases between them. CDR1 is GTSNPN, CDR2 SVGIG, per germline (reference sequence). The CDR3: CAWSQGVAKNIQYF. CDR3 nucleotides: TGTGCCTGGAGTCAAGGAGTAGCCAAAAACATTCAGTACTTC.

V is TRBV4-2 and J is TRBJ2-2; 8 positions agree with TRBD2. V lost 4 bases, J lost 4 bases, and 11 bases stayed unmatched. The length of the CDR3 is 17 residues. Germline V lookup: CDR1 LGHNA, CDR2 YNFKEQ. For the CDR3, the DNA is TGTGCCAGCAGCCTCCCCTCGGGGGGGCCGACCACCGGGGAGCTGTTTTTT. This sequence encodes CASSLPSGGPTTGELFF.

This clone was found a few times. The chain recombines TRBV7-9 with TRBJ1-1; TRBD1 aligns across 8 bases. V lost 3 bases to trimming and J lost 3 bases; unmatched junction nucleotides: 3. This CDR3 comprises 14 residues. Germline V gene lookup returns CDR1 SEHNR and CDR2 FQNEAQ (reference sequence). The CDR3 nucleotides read TGTGCCAGCAGCTTTCAACAGGGGGACACTGAAGCTTTCTTT. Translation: CASSFQQGDTEAFF.

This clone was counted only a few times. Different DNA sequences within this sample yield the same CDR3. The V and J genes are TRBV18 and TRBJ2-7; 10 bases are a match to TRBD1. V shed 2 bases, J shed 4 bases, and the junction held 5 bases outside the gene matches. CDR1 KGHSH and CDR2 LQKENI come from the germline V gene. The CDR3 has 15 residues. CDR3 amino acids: CASSPSGQGLYEQYF. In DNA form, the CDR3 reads TGTGCCAGCTCACCATCGGGACAGGGGTTGTACGAGCAGTACTTC.

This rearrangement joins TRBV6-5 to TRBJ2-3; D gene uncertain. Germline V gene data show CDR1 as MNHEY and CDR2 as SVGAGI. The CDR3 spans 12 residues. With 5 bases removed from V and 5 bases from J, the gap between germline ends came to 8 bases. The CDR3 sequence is CASSETIDTQYF. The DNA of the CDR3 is TGTGCCAGCAGTGAGACAATAGATACGCAGTATTTT.

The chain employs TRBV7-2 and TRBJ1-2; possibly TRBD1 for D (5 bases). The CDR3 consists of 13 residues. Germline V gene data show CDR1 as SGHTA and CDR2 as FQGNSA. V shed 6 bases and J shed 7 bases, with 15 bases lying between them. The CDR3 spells CASSHAGGSGYTF. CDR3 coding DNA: TGTGCCAGCAGTCATGCTGGGGGGTCTGGCTACACCTTC.

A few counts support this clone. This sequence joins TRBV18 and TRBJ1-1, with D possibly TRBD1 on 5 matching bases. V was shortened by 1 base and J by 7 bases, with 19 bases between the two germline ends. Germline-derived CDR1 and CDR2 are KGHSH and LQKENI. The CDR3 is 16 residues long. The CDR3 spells CASSPLQGTLDSEAFF. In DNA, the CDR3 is TGTGCCAGCTCACCACTCCAGGGAACATTAGACAGTGAAGCTTTCTTT.

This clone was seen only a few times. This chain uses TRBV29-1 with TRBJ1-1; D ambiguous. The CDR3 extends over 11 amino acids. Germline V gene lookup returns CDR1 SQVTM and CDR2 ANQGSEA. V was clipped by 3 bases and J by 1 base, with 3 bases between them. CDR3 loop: CSVDSNTEAFF. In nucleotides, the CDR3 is TGCAGCGTTGACTCGAACACTGAAGCTTTCTTT.